This T cell receptor beta chain was obtained from a study of T cell responses to AZD1222 COVID-19 vaccine. Whole-study findings and limits: Donors skewed white British and female; clonal diversity was possibly underestimated.

Produced via immunoSEQ multiplex PCR; TCRdb's table is partial and in-frame only. The table records 95,000 to 100,000 clones, 90% of them present only once. For this clone: The antigen is undetermined. A read error may account for a junction end that differs from germline.

The CDR3 runs 14 residues. Per the germline V gene, CDR1 is MDHEN and CDR2 is SYDVKM. This receptor was taken from an adult in good health. The chain joins TRBV28 to TRBJ2-1; 15 nucleotides line up with TRBD2. This sample comprised peripheral blood, obtained on day 0 of AZD1222 vaccination. The CDR3 nucleotides read TGTGCCAGCAGCCGCGGACTAGCGGGAGGGGCCAGGGTCTTC. Its translation: CASSRGLAGGARVF.